A single TCR beta chain is shown here with its context. This clonotype was counted many times. The clone's antigen remains unknown. No base qualities exist here, and no much larger clone lies one base off it. The source of the sample is a study of molecular identifiers for immune sequencing clone quantification (dated by TCRdb to between 2017 and 2018). With respect to the entire study: For a replicate experiment, the RNA from either approximately 20,000 or 100,000 naive CD8 T cells was divided into five aliquots, and four of those aliquots went on to sequencing. This methods study used CD8 T cells to benchmark TCR RNA copy counting and molecular-identifier clustering-based TCR repertoire sequencing (MIDCIRS). The paper as a whole reports these results and caveats: When barcode sub-clustering was not used, chimeric consensus sequences inflated TCR diversity, with chimeras reaching as high as 47%. Spiked-in Jurkat TCR RNA equivalent to a single cell was reported to be detectable even among 800,000 to 1,000,000 naive CD8 T cells. In CMV-specific effector cells, over 99% of molecules were held by clones above 20 RNA copies, whereas under 1% of molecules were held by such clones in naive cells. Modeling indicated approximately 3.2 TCR RNA copies recovered per cell, compared with around 10 by digital PCR, which implies a capture efficiency of about 31%. The naive libraries included spiked-in Jurkat TCR RNA (under eleven copies' worth), and this Jurkat TCR RNA is not part of the donor repertoire. Highly expanded clone sizes could be underestimated because identical TCR molecules may share a barcode.

Naive CD8 T cell libraries were made from around 18,000 to 910,000 sorted cells using 10%, 30% or 50% of purified RNA. Naive CD8 T cells, defined as CD8+CD4-CCR7+CD45RA+, were FACS-sorted into RLT Plus buffer on a BD FACSAria II. To test detection sensitivity, Jurkat RNA equal to under 13 TCR copies was added to samples of about 17,000-1,100,000 naive CD8 T cells. Enrichment of CD8 T cells was done with RosetteSep CD8+ T Cell Enrichment Cocktail plus Ficoll-Paque, and ACK red cell lysis came afterward. The germline V gene supplies CDR1 MDHEN and CDR2 SYDVKM. Trimming removed 4 bases from V and 3 bases from J; the gene matches leave 6 bases unexplained. Inclusive of the bounding cysteine and phenylalanine, the CDR3 is 16 residues long. Only the CDR3 region is kept as DNA, spanning 48 bases read in frame from base 1. The receptor library was made with PCR. Sequencing used an Illumina HiSeq 4000. Preparation of bulk TCR libraries followed a previously described approach, with the TCR primers listed in Table S5. Purification of total RNA was performed with the Qiagen AllPrep DNA/RNA kit. Reads from multiple sequencing runs of the same library were pooled before analysis. Per the source publication's procedure: Only reads with exact TCR constant sequence were kept, trimmed to 150 nt, and grouped by their 12-nt molecular barcodes. Reads in each barcode group were sub-clustered using a 15% Levenshtein threshold, and a quality-weighted consensus sequence was built for each RNA molecule. Non-functional sequences were excluded, and lower-count sequences lying one edit away from another sequence were also excluded. Based on fitting two negative binomial distributions, any barcode sub-cluster with under 20% of the maximum read count was discarded. Using fastp at Q25 and MiXCR, TCRdb reprocessed the public reads and kept productive beta chains. All rows with the same CDR3 protein become a single entry with the most common DNA and genes. The V and J calls were not made by the authors but by TCRdb's processing. Recorded for this sample are 490,000 or so distinct CDR3 sequences; over 20% of them occurred a single time. The ten largest clones capture more than 0.8% of the sample.

The receptor chain draws on TRBV28 and TRBJ2-5; 12 junctional bases match TRBD2. The sequenced sample was naive CD8+ T cells from blood, with Jurkat cell RNA spiked in. The sample's cell subset or site, from its label and the paper: FACS-sorted CD8+CD4-CCR7+CD45RA+ naive T cells. This TCR came from a human donor in good health. Some libraries in this study had Jurkat cell RNA spiked in. The DNA is as follows: TGTGCCAGCAGTTACGGACTAGCGGGAACTGAAGAGACCCAGTACTTC. This is translated as CASSYGLAGTEETQYF.